The 15 T cell receptor beta chains below all came from one sample that was sequenced in a study of shared clonotypes between healthy human individuals (TCRdb year 2020). The library was made by the immunoSEQ multiplex PCR assay. In TCRdb, the immuneACCESS table is reduced to in-frame sequences with V and J assigned. These tables do not hold every clone; where another copy was compared, an unresolved V gene accounts for under half, and the others remain unexplained. For this sample the table gives around 430,000 clones, of which roughly three quarters were detected only once. The ten biggest clones cover less than 15% of the sample. Sequenced material: PBMCs. The receptors were gathered from a woman aged 40 to 49 in good health. Some clones in this sample may be carry-over from other donors' samples.

The rearrangement links TRBV5-1 to TRBJ2-1; TRBD2 matches at 10 bases. The CDR3 runs 16 residues. Germline trimming cut 3 bases from V and 2 bases from J; bases unmatched to any gene: 5. The V gene's germline CDR1 is SGHRS and CDR2 YFSETQ. Here the CDR3 reads CASSSSGRGAYNEQFF. Here the CDR3 DNA reads TGCGCCAGCAGCTCCAGCGGGAGGGGAGCCTACAATGAGCAGTTCTTC.

The rearrangement joins TRBV5-1 to TRBJ2-7; TRBD2 matches 8 bases. The CDR3 runs to 16 residues. The V gene end was trimmed by 0 bases and the J gene end by 5 bases; junction bases not matched to a gene: 10. Germline V gene sequence: CDR1 SGHRS, CDR2 YFSETQ. This CDR3 reads CASSLESAGAIDEQYF. CDR3 coding DNA: TGCGCCAGCAGCTTGGAATCAGCGGGAGCTATCGACGAGCAGTACTTC.

V gene TRBV7-8 combines with J gene TRBJ2-1, with 8 nucleotides matching TRBD1. J gave up 7 bases and V 0 bases, and 14 bases lay outside the gene matches. The CDR3 is 18 amino acids. Germline V CDR1 and CDR2: SGHVS, FQNEAQ. CDR3 bases: TGTGCCAGCAGCTTAGCTCTTAGGTTCAGGGGGCCGGGAAATGAGCAGTTCTTC. Residues: CASSLALRFRGPGNEQFF. The full variable domain, completed using reference TRBV7-8 and TRBJ2-1, is GAGVSQSPRYKVAKRGQDVALRCDPISGHVSLFWYQQALGQGPEFLTYFQNEAQLDKSGLPSDRFFAERPEGSVSTLKIQRTQQEDSAVYLCASSLALRFRGPGNEQFFGPGTRLTVL.

As concerns this clone: The same CDR3 also results from other DNA sequences found in this sample. The chain recombines TRBV20-1 with TRBJ2-1, with D hard to call. Germline CDR1 reads DFQATT; CDR2 reads SNEGSKA (reference sequence). The CDR3 runs 11 residues. CDR3 nucleotides: TGCAGCGCGGACTCCTACAATGAGCAGTTCTTC. Protein sequence: CSADSYNEQFF.

The genes are TRBV4-2 and TRBJ2-7; no clear D. Germline CDR1 and CDR2: LGHNA and YNFKEQ. This CDR3 spans 14 amino acids. V was cut by 0 bases and J by 1 base, with 7 bases left in between. CDR3 loop: CASSQDRASYEQYF. CDR3 coding DNA: TGTGCCAGCAGCCAAGATAGGGCGTCCTACGAGCAGTACTTC.

The chain links TRBV15 to TRBJ2-7, with a weak D call TRBD1 (6 bases). V dropped 1 base and J dropped 8 bases, with 9 bases sitting between them. Germline CDR1 LNHNV, CDR2 YYDKDF (reference sequence). CDR3 length: 12 amino acids. In DNA form, the CDR3 reads TGTGCCACCAGCAGAGCACAGGGCAAGCAGTACTTC. Translating gives CATSRAQGKQYF.

V usage is TRBV5-1 and J usage is TRBJ1-1; the D gene is possibly TRBD1 (6 bases). This CDR3 spans 16 amino acids. Trimming pared 1 base from V and 3 bases from J, leaving 16 bases between. Germline V gene data show CDR1 as SGHRS and CDR2 as YFSETQ. The DNA for the CDR3 is TGCGCCAGCAGCTTGTATGCGGCCAGGGGAGACACTGAAGCTTTCTTT. This sequence encodes CASSLYAARGDTEAFF. Based on the CDR3 plus reference TRBV5-1 and TRBJ1-1, the full variable domain is KAGVTQTPRYLIKTRGQQVTLSCSPISGHRSVSWYQQTPGQGLQFLFEYFSETQRNKGNFPGRFSGRQFSNSRSEMNVSTLELGDSALYLCASSLYAARGDTEAFFGQGTRLTVV.

This chain links TRBV5-1 with TRBJ1-5, with 8 bases that match TRBD1. V lost 5 bases and J lost 0; bases outside the gene matches: 10. Germline V CDR1 and CDR2: SGHRS, YFSETQ. The CDR3 spans 17 residues. CDR3 sequence reads: CASRVLGQGHSNQPQHF. The DNA for the CDR3 is TGCGCCAGCAGGGTACTCGGACAGGGACATAGCAATCAGCCCCAGCATTTT.

This clone was counted a few times. The chain has TRBV6-4 and TRBJ2-1, with TRBD2 matching over 8 bases. This CDR3 region has 16 residues. Losses at the gene ends were 0 bases for V and 8 bases for J; bases not matched to a gene: 9. Germline assignment: CDR1 MRHNA and CDR2 SNTAGT. As DNA, the CDR3 is TGTGCCAGCAGTGACTCCCCCGGGGGGGATGGCGATGAGCAGTTCTTC. Translating gives CASSDSPGGDGDEQFF.

The chain is built from TRBV6-1 and TRBJ1-1, with D maybe TRBD1 (5 bases). The CDR3 runs to 14 residues. V shed 5 bases and J shed 7 bases, with 17 bases lying between them. Germline CDR1 and CDR2: MNHNS and SASEGT. CDR3 amino acids: CASSFRVGDGEAFF. In DNA form, the CDR3 reads TGTGCCAGCAGTTTTCGGGTCGGGGACGGTGAAGCTTTCTTT.

This chain connects TRBV6-7 to TRBJ2-1; D possibly matches TRBD1 or TRBD2 (5 bases each). TRBV6-7 is an ORF, with its function uncertain. The CDR3 has 15 amino acids. Trimming cost V 2 bases and J 4 bases, with 12 bases left between them. CDR3 protein: CASSYGGEKYNEQFF. The CDR3 DNA reads TGTGCCAGCAGTTACGGGGGAGAGAAGTACAATGAGCAGTTCTTC.

This clone appeared once. This chain connects TRBV6-5 to TRBJ1-2; D may be TRBD1 (6 bases). This CDR3 is 15 amino acids long. Deletions cut 0 bases from V and 3 bases from J, with 11 bases between. Germline-derived CDR1 and CDR2 are MNHEY and SVGAGI. CDR3 amino acids: CASSYSGGLDYGYTF. CDR3 nucleotide sequence: TGTGCCAGCAGTTACTCGGGGGGGCTGGACTATGGCTACACCTTC.

The chain employs TRBV20-1 and TRBJ2-7, with D possibly being TRBD1 or TRBD2 (5 bases each). CDR3 length: 10 amino acids. V was pared by 6 bases and J by 6 bases, with 9 bases between. Germline CDR1 DFQATT, CDR2 SNEGSKA (reference sequence). CDR3 DNA: TGCAGTGCAACTAGGGGCGAGCAGTACTTC. Encoded protein: CSATRGEQYF.

The chain uses TRBV7-2 and TRBJ2-3, with a possible D match to TRBD2 (5 bases). CDR1 SGHTA and CDR2 FQGNSA come from the germline V gene. V lost 5 bases and J 3 bases, leaving 12 bases between the germline ends. This CDR3 spans 14 amino acids. The CDR3 reads CASSTRVATDTQYF. Here the CDR3 DNA reads TGTGCCAGCAGCACCCGTGTAGCGACAGATACGCAGTATTTT.

The chain recombines TRBV10-3 with TRBJ2-5, with 10 bases identical to TRBD2. Germline CDR1 and CDR2: ENHRY and SYGVKD. The ends lost 10 bases at V and 1 base at J; junction bases unmatched: 6. The CDR3 runs 14 residues. The CDR3 sequence is CATQAGGLQETQYF. CDR3 bases: TGTGCCACCCAAGCGGGAGGGCTCCAAGAGACCCAGTACTTC.